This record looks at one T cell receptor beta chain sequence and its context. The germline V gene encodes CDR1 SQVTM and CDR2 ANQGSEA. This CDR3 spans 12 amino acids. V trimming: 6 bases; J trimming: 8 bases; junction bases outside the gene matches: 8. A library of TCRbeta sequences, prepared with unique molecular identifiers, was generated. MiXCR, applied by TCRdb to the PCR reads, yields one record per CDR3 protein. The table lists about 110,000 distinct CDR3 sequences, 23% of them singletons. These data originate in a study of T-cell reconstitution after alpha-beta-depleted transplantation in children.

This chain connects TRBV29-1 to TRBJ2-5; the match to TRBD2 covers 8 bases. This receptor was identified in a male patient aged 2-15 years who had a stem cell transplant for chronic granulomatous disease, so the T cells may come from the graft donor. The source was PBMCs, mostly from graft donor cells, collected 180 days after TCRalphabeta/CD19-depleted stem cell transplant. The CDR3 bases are TGCAGCGTGGATCCGGGGGGGGCCACCCAGTACTTC. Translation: CSVDPGGATQYF.